This T cell receptor (beta chain) was observed in a study of blood T cell repertoires in COVID-19. For the study at large: Material from acute and convalescent COVID-19 was sourced from the United States, Italy and Spain. T cells, B-cell-depleted T cells, or PBMCs supplied cDNA or gDNA.

The authors' processing: It was from reference gene primer amplification that nucleated cell counts were estimated. Produced via immunoSEQ multiplex PCR; TCRdb's table is partial and in-frame only. V, J and clone size are taken as reported in that table, and D and trimming were inferred from the DNA itself. The sample has roughly 340,000 clones, around nine tenths seen once; the top ten hold around 3.5%. Germline loops: CDR1 SEHNR, CDR2 FQNEAQ (reference sequence). The CDR3 runs to 15 residues. V was cut by 5 bases and J by 3 bases, with 14 bases left in between. The sequenced sample was peripheral blood. This TCR came from a woman under 30 who had recovered from COVID-19. The chain combines TRBV7-9 with TRBJ2-1; weak D call: TRBD1 (6 bases). Here the CDR3 DNA reads TGTGCCAGCAGCCCCGGGACAAAGCTCTACAATGAGCAGTTCTTC. It codes for CASSPGTKLYNEQFF. The full variable domain, completed using reference TRBV7-9 and TRBJ2-1, is DTGVSQNPRHKITKRGQNVTFRCDPISEHNRLYWYRQTLGQGPEFLTYFQNEAQLEKSRLLSDRFSAERPKGSFSTLEIQRTEQGDSAMYLCASSPGTKLYNEQFFGPGTRLTVL.